Here is one T cell receptor beta chain with its context. These data are taken from a study of chemoradiotherapy in HPV16-positive cancers. Study-level information: A couple of HPV16-positive patients' cells yielded candidate HPV-specific clones and common motifs.

Measured with immunoSEQ multiplex PCR; TCRdb has only the in-frame clones, and not every one. The data show about 14,000 clones, approximately 89% seen once. V gave up 5 bases and J gave up 5 bases, with 11 bases separating them. Germline CDR1 and CDR2: SGHKS and YYEKEE (reference sequence). This CDR3 comprises 13 residues. Repeated repertoire sampling spanned the course of chemoradiotherapy. This receptor was taken from a human donor with HPV-associated anogenital cancer. The chain is built from TRBV5-5 and TRBJ1-5; D might be TRBD1 (5 bases). The specimen was tumor tissue, collected from a patient who underwent chemoradiotherapy. This CDR3 reads CASSPDRDQPQHF. As DNA, the CDR3 is TGTGCCAGCAGTCCAGACAGAGATCAGCCCCAGCATTTT.